These 25 T cell receptor beta chains were all obtained from the same sample, sequenced in a study of OX40 agonist ivuxolimab in advanced cancers. The table came from immunoSEQ multiplex PCR; TCRdb's copy has only in-frame clones and leaves some out. The sample contains about 81,000 clones, approximately 85% of which appear only once. The sample consisted of CD4+ or CD8+ T cells sorted from blood, taken in a trial of the OX40 agonist ivuxolimab. These TCRs come from an adult with an advanced solid tumor such as melanoma, head and neck, liver or kidney cancer.

There are a few counts of this clone. It is likely a read error, because the conserved phenylalanine at the end of the CDR3 is missing. Because the CDR3's place on the DNA is in doubt, the DNA is left out and the CDR3 is given as listed by TCRdb. V usage is TRBV27 and J usage is TRBJ1-1; the table's D call of TRBD1 was not tested on the DNA. Per germline, CDR1 MNHEY and CDR2 SMNVEV (reference sequence). Including both end residues, the CDR3 is 9 amino acids long. CDR3 amino acids: CASSFRQDV.

The rearrangement uses TRBV10-3 and TRBJ2-3; 12 nucleotides align to TRBD2. Trimming at V came to 11 bases and at J to 1 base, leaving 4 bases not matched to a gene. This CDR3 contains 14 residues. Germline V lookup: CDR1 ENHRY, CDR2 SYGVKD. CDR3 in DNA: TGTGCCTCAAGGACTAGCGGGGGCACAGATACGCAGTATTTT. It specifies CASRTSGGTDTQYF.

The J gene is TRBJ2-5, the V gene TRBV5-1; unclear D gene. This CDR3 contains 12 residues. V was pared by 4 bases and J by 2 bases, with 6 bases between. Germline values: CDR1 SGHRS, CDR2 YFSETQ. CDR3 nucleotides: TGCGCCAGCAGCCCATTTCAAGAGACCCAGTACTTC. Translation: CASSPFQETQYF.

The gene calls are TRBV18 and TRBJ1-2, with 10 bases lining up with TRBD1. This CDR3 contains 17 residues. V lost 1 base, J lost 2 bases, and 7 bases stayed unmatched. Germline V gene data show CDR1 as KGHSH and CDR2 as LQKENI. The DNA of the CDR3 is TGTGCCAGCTCACCACAGAGACAGGGGGCGGGCAACTATGGCTACACCTTC. Translation: CASSPQRQGAGNYGYTF.

In this sample, this clone turned up once. This sequence joins TRBV18 and TRBJ2-1; 8 bases line up with TRBD1. Germline CDR1 is KGHSH and CDR2 is LQKENI. CDR3 length equals 15 residues. The ends lost 2 bases at V and 9 bases at J; junction bases unmatched: 9. The CDR3 nucleotides are TGTGCCAGCTCACCAGCGACAGGGGAGACGCGTGAGCAGTTCTTC. Translation: CASSPATGETREQFF.

The rearrangement joins TRBV11-2 to TRBJ2-7, with D tentatively TRBD2 (5 bases). V lost 0 bases to trimming and J lost 2 bases, with 11 bases between them. The CDR3 is made up of 15 amino acids. In germline, CDR1 is SGHAT, CDR2 FQNNGV. The CDR3 coding sequence is TGTGCCAGCAGCTTAGATACTAGTCCCCCCTACGAGCAGTACGTC. Its protein product is CASSLDTSPPYEQYV.

The chain is built from TRBV7-2 and TRBJ2-5; 7 bases match TRBD1. V shed 5 bases, J shed 5 bases, and the junction held 8 bases outside the gene matches. The CDR3 runs to 14 residues. Per germline, CDR1 SGHTA and CDR2 FQGNSA. CDR3 DNA: TGTGCCAGCAGCGCAGGGGGTTGGGGGGAGACCCAGTACTTC. This sequence encodes CASSAGGWGETQYF.

The chain links TRBV9 to TRBJ2-3; D call uncertain. CDR1 and CDR2 from the germline V gene are SGDLS and YYNGEE. V dropped 0 bases and J dropped 0 bases, with 8 bases sitting between them. The CDR3 runs 15 residues. The CDR3 DNA follows: TGTGCCAGCAGCGTAGAGATATCTAGCACAGATACGCAGTATTTT. The encoded protein is CASSVEISSTDTQYF. Full variable domain (rest looked up from reference TRBV9 and TRBJ2-3): DSGVTQTPKHLITATGQRVTLRCSPRSGDLSVYWYQQSLDQGLQFLIQYYNGEERAKGNILERFSAQQFPDLHSELNLSSLELGDSALYFCASSVEISSTDTQYFGPGTRLTVL.

In the case of this clone: The identical CDR3 is also encoded by other nucleotide sequences in the sample. The chain uses TRBV7-3 and TRBJ1-1; D is uncertain. In germline, CDR1 is SGHTA, CDR2 FQGTGA. CDR3 length: 13 residues. V was cut by 5 bases and J by 1 base, with 8 bases left in between. The CDR3 is CASSLRQNTEAFF. The CDR3 nucleotides are TGTGCCAGCAGCCTCAGACAGAACACTGAAGCTTTCTTT.

The chain is built from TRBV7-3 and TRBJ2-7; D possibly corresponds to TRBD2 (5 bases). CDR1 is SGHTA, CDR2 FQGTGA, per germline. V lost 5 bases to trimming and J lost 6 bases, with 14 bases between them. The CDR3 sequence is 13 residues long. The CDR3 nucleotides are TGTGCCAGCAGCATGACTAATAACCGCGAGCAGTACTTC. It yields the protein CASSMTNNREQYF.

The genes are TRBV5-1 and TRBJ2-3, with TRBD2 matching over 9 bases. Germline CDR1 is SGHRS and CDR2 is YFSETQ. V lost 4 bases to trimming and J lost 5 bases; unmatched junction nucleotides: 8. CDR3 size: 15 residues. CDR3 sequence reads: CASSIQRGVGDTQYF. Here the CDR3 DNA reads TGCGCCAGCAGCATTCAGCGGGGGGTGGGAGATACGCAGTATTTT.

CDR3 region: CASSSPRGGGSYNEQFF. CDR3 bases: TGTGCCAGCAGCTCCCCAAGGGGTGGGGGCTCCTACAATGAGCAGTTCTTC. The chain combines TRBV7-9 with TRBJ2-1, with D tentatively TRBD1 or TRBD2 (5 bases each). The CDR3 has 17 residues. Germline CDR1 SEHNR, CDR2 FQNEAQ (reference sequence). V was cut by 4 bases and J by 0 bases, with 16 bases left in between.

In this sample, this clone turned up once. CDR3 nucleotides: TGTGCCAGCAGCATTAGAGGTCAGGAAGCGGGAGGGCCAGGAGAGCAGTTCTTC. Translated: CASSIRGQEAGGPGEQFF. The chain uses TRBV7-2 and TRBJ2-1; 10 positions agree with TRBD2. V shed 5 bases, J shed 10 bases, and the junction held 20 bases outside the gene matches. The CDR3 contains 18 residues. The germline CDR1 and CDR2 sequences are SGHTA and FQGNSA.

Points on this clone: Other DNA sequences within the sample encode an identical CDR3. The CDR3 sequence is CASSLRTYGYTF. CDR3 coding DNA: TGTGCCAGCAGCCTGCGGACCTATGGCTACACCTTC. J is TRBJ1-2 and V is TRBV7-2, with no clear D. CDR1 is SGHTA and CDR2 is FQGNSA in the germline V gene. The germline V and J ends were trimmed by 5 bases and 4 bases, with 8 bases remaining between them. CDR3 length equals 12 residues.

The rearrangement joins TRBV19 to TRBJ1-2, with 7 nucleotides matching TRBD1. Germline CDR1 LNHDA, CDR2 SQIVND (reference sequence). The CDR3 totals 16 residues. J was trimmed by 2 bases and V by 7 bases; bases with no gene match: 13. The CDR3 is CASNPGLRGGNYGYTF. The CDR3 DNA follows: TGTGCCAGTAATCCGGGACTCAGAGGGGGCAACTATGGCTACACCTTC.

The chain recombines TRBV7-9 with TRBJ1-2; 8 bases map to TRBD1. This CDR3 is built from 17 residues. CDR1 and CDR2 (germline): SEHNR, FQNEAQ (reference sequence). The V and J ends lost 3 bases and 8 bases, in that order; junction bases with no gene match: 17. The CDR3 protein is CASSFYAIKQGVKGYTF. CDR3 coding DNA: TGTGCCAGCAGCTTCTACGCGATAAAACAGGGGGTAAAGGGCTACACCTTC.

The rearrangement links TRBV18 to TRBJ1-2; D unclear. This CDR3 has 15 residues. Germline V gives CDR1 KGHSH, CDR2 LQKENI. The V and J ends lost 4 bases and 4 bases respectively, with 16 bases between them. The CDR3 is CASSLLSQTLYGYTF. CDR3 bases: TGTGCCAGCTCACTCCTCTCTCAAACACTCTATGGCTACACCTTC.

The chain carries TRBV6-6 and TRBJ1-2; TRBD1 matches 9 bases. The CDR3 loop spans 15 amino acids. V dropped 2 bases and J dropped 3; count of bases not matched to a gene: 4. In germline, CDR1 is MNHNY, CDR2 SVGAGI (reference sequence). The CDR3 loop reads CASSYPGTGHYGYTF. The CDR3 DNA sequence: TGTGCCAGCAGTTACCCAGGGACAGGGCACTATGGCTACACCTTC.

The V call is TRBV4-3, the J call TRBJ2-2; D gene ambiguous. The CDR3 runs to 16 residues. Trimming took 2 bases from V and 2 from J, leaving 12 bases between them. Germline V gene data show CDR1 as LGHNA and CDR2 as YSLEER. The CDR3 loop is CASSQYYPDNTGELFF. In nucleotides, the CDR3 is TGCGCCAGCAGCCAATATTACCCCGACAACACCGGGGAGCTGTTTTTT.

The V gene is TRBV6-5, the J gene TRBJ2-7, with 8 nucleotides matching TRBD1. The CDR3 totals 15 residues. The V and J ends lost 4 bases and 2 bases, in that order; junction bases with no gene match: 7. The germline V gene has CDR1 MNHEY and CDR2 SVGAGI. The CDR3 loop is CASSWGPGQAYEQYF. CDR3 in DNA: TGTGCCAGCAGTTGGGGCCCGGGACAGGCCTACGAGCAGTACTTC.

This chain links TRBV7-2 with TRBJ2-3, with D hard to call. V lost 5 bases and J 6 bases, leaving 12 bases between the germline ends. From germline, CDR1 is SGHTA and CDR2 FQGNSA. The CDR3 runs 13 residues. Here the CDR3 reads CASSRTSRDTQYF. The CDR3, as DNA: TGTGCCAGCAGCCGGACGAGTCGGGATACGCAGTATTTT. The complete variable domain, with remaining parts taken from reference TRBV7-2 and TRBJ2-3, reads GAGVSQSPSNKVTEKGKDVELRCDPISGHTALYWYRQSLGQGLEFLIYFQGNSAPDKSGLPSDRFSAERTGGSVSTLTIQRTQQEDSAVYLCASSRTSRDTQYFGPGTRLTVL.

The rearrangement links TRBV9 to TRBJ2-7, with TRBD1 identical over 10 bases. Germline lookup yields CDR1 SGDLS and CDR2 YYNGEE. This CDR3 spans 14 amino acids. The ends lost 4 bases at V and 2 bases at J; junction bases unmatched: 3. CDR3 in amino acids: CASSHGQGAYEQYF. DNA for the CDR3: TGTGCCAGCAGCCATGGACAGGGGGCCTACGAGCAGTACTTC.

In its sample, this clone was seen once. The chain employs TRBV28 and TRBJ1-3; 7 positions match TRBD1. CDR1 is MDHEN, CDR2 SYDVKM, per germline. The CDR3 loop spans 14 amino acids. Germline trimming cut 6 bases from V and 4 bases from J; bases unmatched to any gene: 6. CDR3 bases: TGTGCCAGCAGCTTTGACAGGGTCGGAAACACCATATATTTT. Protein sequence: CASSFDRVGNTIYF.

The rearrangement uses TRBV5-1 and TRBJ2-1; D may be TRBD1 (6 bases). Deletions cut 7 bases from V and 4 bases from J, with 18 bases between. CDR1 and CDR2 from the germline V gene are SGHRS and YFSETQ. The CDR3 contains 15 residues. Here the CDR3 DNA reads TGCGCCAGCGGAACAGGGTCACTCGGATACAATGAGCAGTTCTTC. This encodes CASGTGSLGYNEQFF.

The chain combines TRBV6-5 with TRBJ2-3; D is perhaps TRBD1 or TRBD2 (5 bases each). The V end lost 10 bases, the J end lost 1 base, and 15 bases lay between the germline ends. Germline CDR1 is MNHEY and CDR2 is SVGAGI. There are 14 residues in the CDR3. The CDR3 region has the DNA TGTGCCACCCGACAGAGGGAGCGCACAGATACGCAGTATTTT. Its protein product is CATRQRERTDTQYF.